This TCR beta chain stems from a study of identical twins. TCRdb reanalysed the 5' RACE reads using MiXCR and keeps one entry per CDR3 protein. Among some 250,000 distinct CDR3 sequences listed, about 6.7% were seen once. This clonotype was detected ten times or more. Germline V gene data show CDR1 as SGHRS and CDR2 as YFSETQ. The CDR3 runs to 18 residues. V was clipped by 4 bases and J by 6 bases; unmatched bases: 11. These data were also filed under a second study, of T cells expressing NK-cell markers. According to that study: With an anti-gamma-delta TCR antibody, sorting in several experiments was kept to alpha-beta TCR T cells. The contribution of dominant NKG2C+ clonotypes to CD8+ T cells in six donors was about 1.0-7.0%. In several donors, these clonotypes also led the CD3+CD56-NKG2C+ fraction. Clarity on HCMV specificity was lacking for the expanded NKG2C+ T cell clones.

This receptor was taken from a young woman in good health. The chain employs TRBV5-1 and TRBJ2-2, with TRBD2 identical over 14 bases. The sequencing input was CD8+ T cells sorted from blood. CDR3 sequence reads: CASSALPPGLAGAGELFF. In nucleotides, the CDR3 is TGCGCCAGCAGCGCTCTTCCACCGGGACTAGCGGGAGCCGGGGAGCTGTTTTTT.